The 32 T cell receptor beta chains in this list originate from one sample, sequenced in a study of radiotherapy plus CTLA-4 blockade in lung cancer. Using immunoSEQ multiplex PCR, the repertoire was profiled, and TCRdb retains in-frame clones only, with some absent. The sample carries over 30,000 clones, just under 80% recorded once. Sequencing was performed on peripheral blood, taken from a patient treated with radiotherapy plus ipilimumab. The receptor set was obtained from a human donor with non-small cell lung cancer that progressed on radiotherapy plus ipilimumab.

The chain carries TRBV28 and TRBJ1-6; TRBD1 is a possible D gene (6 bases). This CDR3 is 19 amino acids long. V shed 4 bases and J shed 0 bases, with 19 bases lying between them. The germline V gene encodes CDR1 MDHEN and CDR2 SYDVKM. CDR3 sequence: CASSSHRAQRHSYNSPLHF. The CDR3 nucleotides are TGTGCCAGCAGTTCCCACAGGGCGCAAAGACACTCCTATAATTCACCCCTCCACTTT.

The V gene is TRBV10-2, the J gene TRBJ2-3; D is possibly TRBD2 (6 bases). The CDR3 extends over 16 amino acids. Per the germline V gene, CDR1 is WSHSY and CDR2 is SAAADI. V dropped 7 bases and J dropped 2 bases, with 19 bases sitting between them. This CDR3 is CASTLPGGALTDTQYF. The CDR3 nucleotides are TGCGCCAGCACCCTTCCCGGCGGGGCCCTCACAGATACGCAGTATTTT.

This clone was observed a handful of times. The chain combines TRBV4-1 with TRBJ2-7; 8 bases match TRBD1. CDR1 MGHRA and CDR2 YSYEKL come from the germline V gene. The CDR3 sequence is 16 residues long. V trimming: 4 bases; J trimming: 3 bases; junction bases outside the gene matches: 11. The DNA of the CDR3 is TGCGCCAGCAGCCCATATACAGGGGGTGGGGTCTACGAGCAGTACTTC. Encoded protein: CASSPYTGGGVYEQYF.

Comments on this clone: An end of the junction does not agree with germline; a read error may underlie this. This sequence joins TRBV19 and TRBJ1-2; D possibly corresponds to TRBD1 (6 bases). Germline V gives CDR1 LNHDA, CDR2 SQIVND (reference sequence). This CDR3 comprises 13 residues. The DNA for the CDR3 is TGTGCCGGGGCCGAAACAGGGAAACAAGGCTGCACCTTC. Its protein is CAGAETGKQGCTF.

This chain connects TRBV12-1 to TRBJ1-4. TRBV12-1 is reported as a pseudogene. The CDR3 is 17 residues long. CDR3 DNA: TGTGCCAGCAGCTTTCGCCGCGTCCACCTCTTGAATGAAAAACTGTTTTTT. Amino acids: CASSFRRVHLLNEKLFF.

This clone was recorded a few times. The chain recombines TRBV9 with TRBJ1-1; D may be TRBD1 (6 bases). Germline CDR1 SGDLS, CDR2 YYNGEE. The V end lost 3 bases, the J end lost 4 bases, and 13 bases lay between the germline ends. This CDR3 region has 14 residues. The CDR3 DNA is TGTGCCAGCAGCGCCGTCACAGGGTCCACTGAAGCTTTCTTT. This encodes CASSAVTGSTEAFF.

This chain joins TRBV6-5 and TRBJ1-1; 7 bases map to TRBD1. Germline trimming cut 3 bases from V and 4 bases from J; bases unmatched to any gene: 5. The CDR3 has 14 residues. Looked up from germline, CDR1 is MNHEY and CDR2 is SVGAGI. CDR3 in DNA: TGTGCCAGCAGTTATGTACAGGGGAGCACTGAAGCTTTCTTT. Translation gives CASSYVQGSTEAFF.

The V and J genes are TRBV7-9 and TRBJ1-4; 7 bases agree with TRBD1. J was trimmed by 10 bases and V by 5 bases; bases with no gene match: 10. This CDR3 is built from 14 residues. Looked up from germline, CDR1 is SEHNR and CDR2 is FQNEAQ (reference sequence). This CDR3 is CASSETGRPPKLFF. DNA for the CDR3: TGTGCCAGCAGCGAGACAGGGCGTCCCCCAAAACTGTTTTTT.

This chain uses TRBV5-1 with TRBJ1-2; D uncertain. The length of the CDR3 is 14 residues. Germline V CDR1 and CDR2: SGHRS, YFSETQ. Trimming took off 0 bases at V and 1 base at J, with 7 bases between the two ends. The CDR3, as DNA: TGCGCCAGCAGCTTGGACGGTAATAACTATGGCTACACCTTC. Residues: CASSLDGNNYGYTF.

The chain's CDR3 is CASSVGPQSNTEAFF. The CDR3 DNA reads TGTGCCAGCAGCGTAGGCCCCCAGTCGAACACTGAAGCTTTCTTT. The V gene is TRBV9, the J gene TRBJ1-1; D is undetermined. This CDR3 has 15 amino acids. The germline V and J ends were trimmed by 0 bases and 1 base, with 10 bases remaining between them. Germline values: CDR1 SGDLS, CDR2 YYNGEE.

The V gene is TRBV4-2, the J gene TRBJ2-5; 8 nucleotides line up with TRBD2. The CDR3 sequence is 15 residues long. Germline V CDR1 and CDR2: LGHNA, YNFKEQ. V lost 4 bases, J lost 4 bases, and 8 bases stayed unmatched. The CDR3 here is CASSLKAGVGETQYF. The CDR3 bases are TGTGCCAGCAGCCTTAAAGCGGGGGTGGGAGAGACCCAGTACTTC.

This sequence joins TRBV19 and TRBJ2-6, with D perhaps matching TRBD2 (6 bases). This CDR3 region has 18 residues. Per germline, CDR1 LNHDA and CDR2 SQIVND (reference sequence). V was shortened by 4 bases and J by 0 bases, with 16 bases between the two germline ends. This chain's CDR3 is CASSTVLGGGSGANVLTF. The CDR3 nucleotides read TGTGCCAGTAGTACCGTATTGGGGGGAGGCTCTGGGGCCAACGTCCTGACTTTC.

The chain carries TRBV10-3 and TRBJ1-4, with 9 bases aligning to TRBD1. The CDR3 covers 16 residues. Trimming took 5 bases from V and 7 from J; bases not matched to a gene: 11. Germline lookup yields CDR1 ENHRY and CDR2 SYGVKD. The CDR3 protein is CAISPRGTGKFEKLFF. In DNA, the CDR3 is TGTGCCATCAGTCCGAGGGGGACAGGGAAATTTGAAAAACTGTTTTTT.

J is TRBJ2-7 and V is TRBV5-1, with TRBD1 as a possible D gene (6 bases). The CDR3 covers 14 residues. Trimming left V 1 base short and J 4 bases short, with 12 bases between. From germline, CDR1 is SGHRS and CDR2 YFSETQ. This CDR3 reads CASSLSGAPYEQYF. DNA for the CDR3: TGCGCCAGCAGCTTGTCAGGGGCGCCGTACGAGCAGTACTTC.

By share of the sample, this clone is medium-sized. The rearrangement links TRBV4-1 to TRBJ2-4; TRBD2 agrees at 7 bases. Germline V lookup: CDR1 MGHRA, CDR2 YSYEKL. This CDR3 has 17 residues. V shed 2 bases and J 6 bases; nucleotides not matched to a gene: 13. CDR3 sequence (DNA): TGCGCCAGCAGCCAACCTAGCGGCGGTCTGGATACAAACATTCAGTACTTC. This gives the protein CASSQPSGGLDTNIQYF.

The rearrangement joins TRBV5-4 to TRBJ2-5, with TRBD2 identical over 10 bases. The CDR3 length is 17 residues. Germline V gene lookup returns CDR1 SGHNT and CDR2 YYREEE (reference sequence). The V segment lost 1 base and the J segment 11 bases; nucleotides outside the gene matches: 17. The CDR3 protein is CASSLIGLASGGQEQYF. The CDR3 nucleotides read TGTGCCAGCAGCTTGATCGGGTTAGCTAGCGGGGGCCAGGAGCAGTACTTC. Using reference TRBV5-4 and TRBJ2-5 for the parts outside the CDR3, the full variable domain is ETGVTQSPTHLIKTRGQQVTLRCSSQSGHNTVSWYQQALGQGPQFIFQYYREEENGRGNFPPRFSGLQFPNYSSELNVNALELDDSALYLCASSLIGLASGGQEQYFGPGTRLLVL.

The CDR3 region is CASDQTGRGYTF. The CDR3 DNA is TGTGCCAGCGATCAGACAGGGCGCGGCTACACCTTC. The chain recombines TRBV19 with TRBJ1-2; 7 positions agree with TRBD1. The junction had 9 bases not matched to a gene; V was cut back by 9 bases and J by 8 bases. This CDR3 comprises 12 residues. The V gene's germline CDR1 is LNHDA and CDR2 SQIVND (reference sequence).

This rearrangement joins TRBV27 to TRBJ2-7, with 12 positions matching TRBD2. This CDR3 spans 17 amino acids. The germline V gene encodes CDR1 MNHEY and CDR2 SMNVEV (reference sequence). V trimming: 2 bases; J trimming: 6 bases; junction bases outside the gene matches: 11. This CDR3 reads CASSLDFTGLAGSEQYF. The CDR3 DNA is TGTGCCAGCAGTTTAGATTTCACCGGACTAGCGGGGAGCGAGCAGTACTTC.

V gene TRBV4-1 combines with J gene TRBJ2-1; 12 nucleotides align to TRBD2. The CDR3 is made up of 17 amino acids. Germline V gene data show CDR1 as MGHRA and CDR2 as YSYEKL. The J segment lost 9 bases and the V segment lost 1 base, leaving 10 bases of the junction unmatched. The CDR3 DNA follows: TGCGCCAGCAGCCAAGTTTCGGGACTAGCGGGCTGGGGTGAGCAGTTCTTC. It translates to CASSQVSGLAGWGEQFF.

The gene calls are TRBV5-1 and TRBJ2-1, with 8 bases that match TRBD2. V was clipped by 1 base and J by 4 bases; unmatched bases: 1. The CDR3 covers 14 residues. Germline V gene lookup returns CDR1 SGHRS and CDR2 YFSETQ. The CDR3 here is CASSLTGGYNEQFF. As DNA, the CDR3 is TGCGCCAGCAGCTTGACGGGGGGGTACAATGAGCAGTTCTTC.

This rearrangement joins TRBV27 to TRBJ1-5; 7 bases agree with TRBD1. This CDR3 contains 15 residues. CDR1 MNHEY and CDR2 SMNVEV come from the germline V gene (reference sequence). The trim removed 3 bases at V and 1 base at J, leaving 3 bases unmatched. The CDR3 DNA reads TGTGCCAGCAGTTTTGGGGGACAGAGCAATCAGCCCCAGCATTTT. It codes for CASSFGGQSNQPQHF.

The V and J genes are TRBV6-1 and TRBJ2-3, with a tentative D call TRBD2 (5 bases). The germline V gene has CDR1 MNHNS and CDR2 SASEGT. The CDR3 totals 17 residues. V was cut by 0 bases and J by 1 base, with 14 bases left in between. This CDR3 reads CASSEARASLGTDTQYF. The CDR3 nucleotides read TGTGCCAGCAGTGAAGCCCGGGCTAGCCTAGGCACAGATACGCAGTATTTT.

This clone was seen once. V usage is TRBV5-4 and J usage is TRBJ2-3; 9 nucleotides line up with TRBD2. Germline-derived CDR1 and CDR2 are SGHNT and YYREEE (reference sequence). V shed 4 bases and J 0 bases; nucleotides not matched to a gene: 3. The CDR3 contains 15 residues. The CDR3 is CASSASGGSTDTQYF. In DNA, the CDR3 is TGTGCCAGCAGCGCAAGCGGGGGGAGCACAGATACGCAGTATTTT.

The chain uses TRBV5-4 and TRBJ2-7; weak D call: TRBD2 (6 bases). Trimming took off 4 bases at V and 2 bases at J, with 7 bases between the two ends. The CDR3 spans 12 residues. Germline CDR1 SGHNT, CDR2 YYREEE (reference sequence). Here the CDR3 reads CASSRGTYEQYF. The DNA of the CDR3 is TGTGCCAGCAGCCGGGGGACCTACGAGCAGTACTTC.

The chain joins TRBV5-1 to TRBJ2-5; TRBD2 aligns across 13 bases. The CDR3 runs 17 residues. With 2 bases clipped from V and 5 bases from J, the junction kept 9 bases outside the gene matches. From germline, CDR1 is SGHRS and CDR2 YFSETQ. CDR3 loop: CASSLLGLAGDGETQYF. DNA of the CDR3: TGCGCCAGCAGCTTACTCGGACTAGCGGGGGATGGCGAGACCCAGTACTTC.

This clone was seen a few times. The rearrangement links TRBV6-1 to TRBJ1-4; a possible D gene is TRBD1 (5 bases). CDR1 and CDR2 (germline): MNHNS, SASEGT. With 4 bases removed from V and 8 bases from J, the gap between germline ends came to 20 bases. The CDR3 totals 16 residues. CDR3 in DNA: TGTGCCAGCAGTGGCCAGCGGGCCAGGGACGGGGAAAAACTGTTTTTT. Translation gives CASSGQRARDGEKLFF.

The CDR3: CASSLGRAGRAFF. In nucleotides, the CDR3 is TGTGCCAGCAGCTTAGGGCGGGCAGGACGAGCTTTCTTT. This chain uses TRBV11-2 with TRBJ1-1, with D uncertain. Germline CDR1 SGHAT, CDR2 FQNNGV. V shed 1 base and J shed 10 bases, with 13 bases lying between them. The length of the CDR3 is 13 residues.

The chain employs TRBV5-4 and TRBJ2-7, with TRBD1 as a possible D gene (6 bases). Trimming shortened V by 9 bases and J by 2 bases, and 15 bases separated the two germline ends. The CDR3 covers 13 residues. Germline assignment: CDR1 SGHNT and CDR2 YYREEE (reference sequence). CDR3 in amino acids: CATTRQATYEQYF. The CDR3 bases are TGTGCCACCACCAGACAGGCAACCTACGAGCAGTACTTC. The variable domain in full, completed from reference TRBV5-4 and TRBJ2-7, reads ETGVTQSPTHLIKTRGQQVTLRCSSQSGHNTVSWYQQALGQGPQFIFQYYREEENGRGNFPPRFSGLQFPNYSSELNVNALELDDSALYLCATTRQATYEQYFGPGTRLTVT.

V usage is TRBV9 and J usage is TRBJ2-5; 12 bases map to TRBD1. After removal of 0 bases from V and 5 bases from J, the junction contained 2 bases not matched to a gene. The germline V gene has CDR1 SGDLS and CDR2 YYNGEE. There are 15 residues in the CDR3. For the CDR3, the DNA is TGTGCCAGCAGCGTAGGCGGGACAGGGGGCGAGACCCAGTACTTC. It yields the protein CASSVGGTGGETQYF.

This clone has a single count. The rearrangement links TRBV7-2 to TRBJ1-4; 9 positions agree with TRBD1. The CDR3 runs 15 residues. CDR1 and CDR2 (germline): SGHTA, FQGNSA. With V trimmed by 5 bases and J by 15 bases, 16 bases remained unmatched. The CDR3 nucleotides are TGTGCCAGCAGCCGCGCCGGGACAGGGATTTTTAGTATGTTTTTT. Protein sequence: CASSRAGTGIFSMFF.

This clone was seen a single time. V usage is TRBV6-5 and J usage is TRBJ2-1; 7 bases agree with TRBD2. V dropped 4 bases and J dropped 0; count of bases not matched to a gene: 6. The CDR3 is 16 residues long. Germline CDR1 reads MNHEY; CDR2 reads SVGAGI. CDR3 amino acids: CASSSSGASSYNEQFF. The DNA of the CDR3 is TGTGCCAGCAGTTCTAGCGGAGCTAGCTCCTACAATGAGCAGTTCTTC.

CDR3 region: CASSRIGGGTYEQYF. CDR3 sequence (DNA): TGCGCCAGCAGCCGGATAGGGGGGGGCACCTACGAGCAGTACTTC. V gene TRBV4-1 combines with J gene TRBJ2-5; D may be TRBD2 (7 bases). The J call is doubtful: the DNA matches TRBJ2-7 better. Germline V gives CDR1 MGHRA, CDR2 YSYEKL. The CDR3 has 15 residues.